This T cell receptor (beta chain) was obtained from a study of beta chain features in type 1 diabetes (dated by TCRdb to between 2017 and 2018). With respect to the entire study: No differences in mean age, gender distribution, total cell number or subset yield were found between patients and healthy donors. Regulatory and stem cell-like memory subsets were obtained from only 8 patients and roughly 8 healthy donors, while naive and central memory subsets were obtained from all 28 donors. A total of roughly 98,000,000 sorted cells were examined across all samples, and a strong correlation was observed between cell number per subset and RNA yield. The study compared TCRB repertoires of sorted circulating CD4+ T cell subsets between recently diagnosed type 1 diabetes patients and matched healthy donors. On the study overall, not on this receptor specifically: Type 1 diabetes patients showed a moderate but significant shortening of TCRB CDR3 length in all four CD4+ subsets. Naive, central memory and regulatory TCRB repertoires appeared more similar among patients than among healthy donors. HLA sub-analyses involved small numbers of individuals, so any influence of HLA type on TCRB rearrangement remained unresolved. Patients with type 1 diabetes made fewer insertions and deleted more nucleotides at VDJ recombination sites, implying thymic rearrangement abnormalities. Because cDNA rather than genomic DNA was sequenced, highly expressing activated cells could have been over-represented, although no difference in activation and CD3 levels was found between groups. Shorter templates might have been favored by PCR, but patient and control samples were amplified and corrected together, so both groups would have been affected equally by any skew.

V loses 3 bases of germline sequence and J loses 7 bases, and the interval between the two ends is 13 bases. There are 14 amino acids in the CDR3, from cysteine to phenylalanine inclusive. Kept here is only the CDR3 DNA, which spans 42 bases and is read in frame from base 1. CDR1 and CDR2, per the germline V gene, are MRHNA and SNTAGT. All of the isolated RNA was reverse transcribed with the High Capacity cDNA Reverse Transcription Kit, so expressed TCRB transcripts were sequenced. Deep immunoSEQ sequencing was applied to naive, central memory and regulatory T cell samples, giving an average of approximately 4 million total reads per sample. Sorted cells were lysed in RLT buffer and RNA was extracted with DNase-treated RNeasy Micro or Mini kits, depending on cell number. Each cell subset was processed on its own to prevent cross-contamination, while patient and healthy donor samples were processed together. The immunoSEQ multiplex PCR was used to amplify TCRB sequences from cDNA, generating 87-bp fragments that spanned the CDR3 region. Sequencing of the amplicons was done on the Illumina HiSeq platform. The original pipeline was this. Synthetic template baselines were used to correct PCR bias computationally, reads within Hamming distance 2 were collapsed together, and singletons that could not be merged were discarded. Reads were aligned against IMGT to assign V, D and J genes, CDR3 length and insertions or deletions at six rearrangement sites. Within each subset, clonotype counts were normalized to the number of sorted cells before true diversity and Gini coefficients were calculated with the tcR R package. Repertoire sharing was quantified using the overlap coefficient calculated on TCRB nucleotide sequences. Out-of-frame TCRB sequences from naive cells were analyzed as a proxy for the pre-selection repertoire. Held by TCRdb, this immuneACCESS table contains in-frame sequences only and omits some clones. Under half of the omission traces to an unresolved V gene where checked; the cause of the rest is unknown. That table supplies the V and J calls and clone size; D and trimming were determined from the DNA. The sample table records fewer than 300,000 clones; approximately 10% of these occur just once. Of the sample, approximately 0.015% falls within the top ten clones.

From each donor, a single peripheral blood sample of approximately 110 mL on average was drawn into heparinised tubes. A BD FACSAria II was used to sort naive, central memory, regulatory and stem cell-like memory CD4+ T cells with a panel that included CD45RO, CCR7, CD25, CD127, CD95 and CD27. A purity above 98% was achieved for all sorted populations. PBMCs were isolated immediately by Lymphoprep density gradient centrifugation and stained directly without culture. Samples were stained and sorted in pairs, with one healthy donor and one patient per experiment, so that batch effects were minimized. This clone was seen more than once but under ten times. Its antigen has not been determined. It has no much larger one-base neighbor in the sample; base qualities were not kept.

Sequencing was carried out using naive CD4+ T cells from blood. The cell subset or site label for this specimen denotes: true naive CD4+ T cells. The sequence joins TRBV6-4 to TRBJ2-1, with no D gene named confidently. This TCR derives from a man under 40 with type 1 diabetes. DNA sequence: TGTGCCAGCAGTGAATCTAGTTCGGCAAATGAGCAGTTCTTC. It translates to CASSESSSANEQFF.